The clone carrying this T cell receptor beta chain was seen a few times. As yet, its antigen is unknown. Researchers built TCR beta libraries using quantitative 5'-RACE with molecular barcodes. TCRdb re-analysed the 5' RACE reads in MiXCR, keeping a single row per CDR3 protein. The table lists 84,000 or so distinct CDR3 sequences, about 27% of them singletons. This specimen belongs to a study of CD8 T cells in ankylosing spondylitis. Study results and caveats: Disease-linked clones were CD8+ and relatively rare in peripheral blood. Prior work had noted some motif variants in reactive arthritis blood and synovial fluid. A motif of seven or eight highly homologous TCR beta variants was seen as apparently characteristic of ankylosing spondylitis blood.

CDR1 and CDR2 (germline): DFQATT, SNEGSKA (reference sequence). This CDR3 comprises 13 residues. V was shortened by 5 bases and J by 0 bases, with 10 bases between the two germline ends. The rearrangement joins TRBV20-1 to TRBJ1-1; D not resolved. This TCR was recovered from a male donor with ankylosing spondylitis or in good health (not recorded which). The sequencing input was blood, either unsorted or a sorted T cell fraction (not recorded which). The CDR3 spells CSARRDMNTEAFF. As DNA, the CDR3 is TGCAGTGCTCGGAGAGACATGAACACTGAAGCTTTCTTT.